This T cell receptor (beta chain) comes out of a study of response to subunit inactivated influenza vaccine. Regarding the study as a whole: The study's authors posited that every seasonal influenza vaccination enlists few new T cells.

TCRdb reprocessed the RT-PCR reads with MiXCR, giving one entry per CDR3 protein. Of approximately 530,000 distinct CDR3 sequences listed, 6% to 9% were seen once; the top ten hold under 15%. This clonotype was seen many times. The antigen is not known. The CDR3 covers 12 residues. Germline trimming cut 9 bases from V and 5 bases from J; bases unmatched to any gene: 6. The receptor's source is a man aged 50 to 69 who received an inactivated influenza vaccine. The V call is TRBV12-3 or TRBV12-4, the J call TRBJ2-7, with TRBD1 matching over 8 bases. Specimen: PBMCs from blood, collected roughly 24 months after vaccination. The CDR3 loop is CASNSGGDEQYF. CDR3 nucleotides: TGTGCCAGTAATTCAGGGGGCGACGAGCAGTACTTC.